This TCR beta chain stems from a study of blood T cell repertoires in COVID-19 (dated by TCRdb to 2018 to 2020). Looking at the study overall: The collaborator samples originated in the United States, Italy and Spain and spanned the acute and convalescent phases of COVID-19. Where available, HLA class I and class II types were taken from metadata supplied by the sample provider and were not determined by assay-based typing. Samples were obtained from the ongoing ImmuneRACE study (first 160 participants) and from about 1,300 subjects provided by 6 global collaborators. The prospective study material was composed of cDNA or gDNA derived from T cells, B-cell-depleted T cells, or PBMCs. Subjects who had been exposed to COVID-19, were actively infected with it, or had recovered from it provided the deeply sampled blood TCRbeta repertoires that made up the dataset. Nearly every sample came with metadata listing a de-identified subject ID, COVID-19 status, age in years and sex. The repertoires were made available in a free public database intended to serve as a resource for research on the immune response to SARS-CoV-2.

Study-wide conclusions, independent of this receptor: How much clinical and demographic metadata was included differed by source and by participant, and the metadata was provided uncurated.

TCRbeta CDR3 regions were amplified from genomic DNA by means of the immunoSEQ Assay, a bias-controlled multiplex PCR. The original methods were these. Within the assay, amplification of reference gene primers was used to estimate how many nucleated cells each sample contained. Sequence reads were collapsed and filtered to measure the absolute abundance of every unique TCRbeta CDR3 rearrangement. For each sample, productive Simpson clonality was calculated by taking the square root of Simpson's diversity index across productive rearrangements. TCRdb retrieved this table from immuneACCESS and kept in-frame rearrangements only. Not all clones are present; in checked studies, unresolved V genes account for under half, and no reason is known for the remainder. V, J and clone size reflect that table, while D and trimming were determined from the DNA. The sample profile shows about 270,000 clones; more than 75% of them were found once. The ten most abundant clones make up roughly 2.5% of the sample.

The collaborating institutions used their own protocols to collect whole blood in K2EDTA tubes. Collaborator samples were shipped for TCRbeta analysis as frozen whole blood, isolated PBMCs, or DNA extracted from either sample type. Counted from cysteine to phenylalanine, this CDR3 has 14 amino acids. Only CDR3 DNA is held: 42 bases, read in frame from base 1. CDR1 and CDR2 were assigned from the germline V gene as SGHRS and YFSETQ. V drops 1 base and J drops 0 bases, leaving 7 bases in between. This clone was seen only once. Its antigen remains undetermined. Base qualities were left out, and no much larger clone turns up one base away.

The source is a woman aged 45-59 years with acute or convalescent COVID-19. What was sequenced was peripheral blood. The chain joins TRBV5-1 to TRBJ1-2, with no confidently assigned D gene. The DNA is TGCGCCAGCAGCTTGCGGGAAGCTAACTATGGCTACACCTTC. The translation is CASSLREANYGYTF.